A single TCR beta chain is shown here with its context. Its antigen is undetermined. This entry is derived from a study of identical twins. This CDR3 spans 13 amino acids. Per germline, CDR1 ENHRY and CDR2 SYGVKD. Between the trimmed V and J ends, which lost 0 bases and 5 bases, there was a span of 7 bases. Study-wide findings and caveats: These conclusions were based on statistical analysis (cross-sectional, not following the same donors).

Using its own MiXCR run on the 5' RACE reads, TCRdb lists one record per CDR3 protein. The table shows some 760,000 distinct CDR3 sequences, with over 15% occurring only once. The data also belong to a second study, concerning T cells expressing NK-cell markers. That study reports: T cells sorted in several experiments were restricted to alpha-beta TCR T cells by an anti-gamma-delta TCR antibody. In roughly six donors, dominant CD3+CD56+NKG2C+ clonotypes ranked among the top 10 CD8+ clonotypes. Expanded NKG2C+ T cell clones were not confirmed as HCMV-specific.

Sequences were obtained from PBMCs. This TCR was sampled from a woman between 18 and 29 years old in good health. The J gene is TRBJ1-2, the V gene TRBV10-3; no reliable D call. The CDR3 spells CAISESFEYGYTF. CDR3 bases: TGTGCCATCAGTGAGTCGTTTGAATATGGCTACACCTTC.